Listed here is a single T cell receptor (beta chain). Antigen unknown. The CDR3 length is 15 residues. V lost 1 base and J 8 bases, leaving 12 bases between the germline ends. In germline, CDR1 is ENHRY, CDR2 SYGVKD. This entry comes from a study of T-cell memory formation after mild COVID-19. TCRdb redid the calling of the 5' RACE reads with MiXCR, one entry per CDR3 protein. The sample lists 55,000 to 75,000 distinct CDR3 sequences; 28% were seen once. Broader study findings: Later expanders leaned toward CD4+, whereas clones contracting from day 15 to 85 were balanced CD4/CD8.

The receptor was isolated from a man in his late teens or twenties who had mild COVID-19 (a few samples of this study predate the infection). Cell type and time point are not known. The chain joins TRBV10-3 to TRBJ1-6; TRBD1 might be the D (6 bases). The source material was PBMCs or a T cell subset sorted from them (not recorded which). The CDR3 is CAISELRQVDSPLHF. The CDR3 region has the DNA TGTGCCATCAGTGAGTTACGACAGGTTGATTCACCCCTCCACTTT.